Sequencing of this T cell receptor beta chain was carried out in a study of blood T cell repertoires in COVID-19. Cohorts were determined from participant-reported clinical history. Per the study methods: The assay estimated nucleated cells by amplifying reference gene primers. Assay used: immunoSEQ multiplex PCR; TCRdb lists only in-frame clones, some missing. From that table come the V and J calls and clone size; the DNA was used to work out D and trimming. Of some 250,000 clones listed, 80% to 90% are singletons. V lost 0 bases and J lost 5, with 14 bases in between. Germline values: CDR1 SGHAT, CDR2 FQNNGV. The CDR3 contains 16 residues.

This clonotype originated in a young man who had recovered from COVID-19. Sequences were obtained from PBMCs or T cells enriched from blood (not recorded which). The chain couples TRBV11-2 to TRBJ1-5; D not certain. The CDR3 protein is CASSLEGSGGHQPQHF. The CDR3 region has the DNA TGTGCCAGCAGCTTAGAGGGGAGCGGAGGGCATCAGCCCCAGCATTTT.